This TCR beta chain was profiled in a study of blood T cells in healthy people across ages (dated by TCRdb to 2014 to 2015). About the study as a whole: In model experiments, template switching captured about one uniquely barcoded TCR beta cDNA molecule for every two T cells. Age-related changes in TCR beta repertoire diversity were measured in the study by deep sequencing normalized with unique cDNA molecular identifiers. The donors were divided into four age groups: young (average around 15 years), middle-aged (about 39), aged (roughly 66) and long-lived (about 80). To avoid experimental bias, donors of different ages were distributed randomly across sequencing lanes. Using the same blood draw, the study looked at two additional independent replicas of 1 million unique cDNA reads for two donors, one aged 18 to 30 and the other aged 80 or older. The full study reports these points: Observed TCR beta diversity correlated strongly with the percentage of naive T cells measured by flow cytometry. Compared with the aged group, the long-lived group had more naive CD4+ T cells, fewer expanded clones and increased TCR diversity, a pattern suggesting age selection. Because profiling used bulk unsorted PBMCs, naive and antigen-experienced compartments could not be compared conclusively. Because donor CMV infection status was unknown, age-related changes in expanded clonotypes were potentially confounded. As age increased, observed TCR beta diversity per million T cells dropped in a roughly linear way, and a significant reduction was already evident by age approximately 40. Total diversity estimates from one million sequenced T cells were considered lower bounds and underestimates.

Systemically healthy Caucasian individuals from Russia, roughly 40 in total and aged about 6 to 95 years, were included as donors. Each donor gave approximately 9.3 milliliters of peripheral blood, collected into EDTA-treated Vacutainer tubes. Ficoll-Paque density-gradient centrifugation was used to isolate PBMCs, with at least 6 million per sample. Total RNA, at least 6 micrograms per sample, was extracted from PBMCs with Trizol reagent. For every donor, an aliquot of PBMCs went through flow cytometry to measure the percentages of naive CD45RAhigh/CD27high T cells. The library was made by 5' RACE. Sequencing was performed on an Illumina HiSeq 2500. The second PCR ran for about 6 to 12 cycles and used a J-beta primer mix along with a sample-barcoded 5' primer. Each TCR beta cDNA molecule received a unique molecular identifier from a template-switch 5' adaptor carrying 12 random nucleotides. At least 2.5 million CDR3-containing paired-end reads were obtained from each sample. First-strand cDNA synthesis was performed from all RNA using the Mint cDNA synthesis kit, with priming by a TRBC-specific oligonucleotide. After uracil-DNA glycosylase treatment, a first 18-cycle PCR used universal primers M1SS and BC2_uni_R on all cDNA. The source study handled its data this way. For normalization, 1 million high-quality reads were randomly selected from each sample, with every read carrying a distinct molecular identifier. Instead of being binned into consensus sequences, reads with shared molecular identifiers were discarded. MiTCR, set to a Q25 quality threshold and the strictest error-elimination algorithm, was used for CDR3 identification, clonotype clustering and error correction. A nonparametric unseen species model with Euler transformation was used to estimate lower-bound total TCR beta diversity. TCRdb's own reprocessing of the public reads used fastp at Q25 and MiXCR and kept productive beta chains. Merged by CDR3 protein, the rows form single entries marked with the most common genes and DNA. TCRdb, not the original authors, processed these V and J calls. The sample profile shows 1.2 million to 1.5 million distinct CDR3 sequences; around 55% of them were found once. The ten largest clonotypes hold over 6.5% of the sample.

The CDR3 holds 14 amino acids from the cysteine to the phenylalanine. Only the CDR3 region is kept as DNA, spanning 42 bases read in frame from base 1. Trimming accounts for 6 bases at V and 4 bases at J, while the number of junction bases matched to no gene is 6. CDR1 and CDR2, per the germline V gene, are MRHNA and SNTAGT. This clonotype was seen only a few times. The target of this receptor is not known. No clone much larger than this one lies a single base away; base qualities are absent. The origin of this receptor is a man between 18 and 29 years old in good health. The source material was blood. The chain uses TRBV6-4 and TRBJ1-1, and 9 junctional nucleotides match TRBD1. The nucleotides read TGTGCCAGCAGACCACAGGGGGCTGGCACTGAAGCTTTCTTT. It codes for CASRPQGAGTEAFF.